This passage covers 21 T cell receptor beta chains from one sample sequenced in a study of regulatory T cells in long-lasting Graves disease. Time point in this sample: newly diagnosed GD, antithyroid drugs for less than 3 months. Extracted RNA from PBMCs served as the source of the TCR library. Construction of TCR beta libraries relied on iRepertoire HTBI primers and on Arm-PCR targeting CDR3 regions. A single record per CDR3 protein comes from TCRdb applying MiXCR to the multiplex PCR reads. This sample has about 470,000 distinct CDR3 sequences, with 15% found just once. The data were also submitted as part of a second study, on T cells in Graves' hyperthyroidism and ophthalmopathy.

The material was peripheral blood mononuclear cells (PBMCs), obtained at new diagnosis, from a patient treated with antithyroid drugs. The origin of the receptors is a woman in her 30s with Graves disease.

This clonotype was recorded a few times. The chain recombines TRBV4-1 with TRBJ2-7; no clear D. The germline CDR1 and CDR2 sequences are MGHRA and YSYEKL. The length of the CDR3 is 14 residues. Between the trimmed V and J ends, which lost 0 bases and 1 base, there was a span of 7 bases. The DNA of the CDR3 is TGCGCCAGCAGCCAAGATCGGATTTCCTACGAGCAGTACTTC. It encodes CASSQDRISYEQYF.

This clonotype was observed many times. This chain joins TRBV2 and TRBJ1-2; D unresolved. V was clipped by 4 bases and J by 5 bases, with 8 bases between them. CDR1 SNHLY and CDR2 FYNNEI come from the germline V gene. The CDR3 has 12 amino acids. The CDR3 sequence is CASSGETYGYTF. CDR3 in DNA: TGTGCCAGCAGTGGAGAAACTTATGGCTACACCTTC.

As concerns this clonotype: Being one base from a much bigger clone, this may be a read error. The chain links TRBV12-3 or TRBV12-4 to TRBJ2-7, with 8 nucleotides matching TRBD1. The CDR3 spans 15 residues. Trimming cost V 2 bases and J 4 bases; bases outside gene matches: 7. CDR3: CASSLLGRGPYEQYF. Here the CDR3 DNA reads TGTGCCAGCAGTTTATTGGGCAGGGGGCCTTACGAGCAGTACTTC.

V usage is TRBV4-1 and J usage is TRBJ2-2; 10 positions agree with TRBD2. Trimming removed 1 base from V and 7 bases from J; junction bases left unmatched: 9. CDR3 size: 17 residues. Germline assignment: CDR1 MGHRA and CDR2 YSYEKL. The CDR3 DNA follows: TGCGCCAGCAGCCAAGGCTCTAGCGGGAGTTTTTACGGGGAGCTGTTTTTT. It is translated as CASSQGSSGSFYGELFF.

To note about this clonotype: A much larger clone is a single base away; this may be a read error. This rearrangement joins TRBV27 to TRBJ2-3, with D perhaps being TRBD1 or TRBD2 (5 bases each). Germline-derived CDR1 and CDR2 are MNHEY and SMNVEV (reference sequence). The CDR3 has 16 amino acids. The CDR3 protein is CASSLRGVVFEDAQYF. The DNA of the CDR3 is TGTGCCAGCAGTCTAAGAGGGGTGGTGTTTGAAGATGCGCAGTATTTT.

This clonotype was recorded many times. The J gene is TRBJ2-1, the V gene TRBV28, with TRBD1 matching 8 bases. Germline CDR1 reads MDHEN; CDR2 reads SYDVKM. Losses at the gene ends were 3 bases for V and 6 bases for J; bases not matched to a gene: 4. This CDR3 spans 14 amino acids. The CDR3 here is CASSFRGRGNEQFF. CDR3 nucleotide sequence: TGTGCCAGCAGTTTCAGGGGGCGGGGCAATGAGCAGTTCTTC.

This clonotype was counted ten times or more. The V and J genes are TRBV13 and TRBJ1-1, with 9 bases fitting TRBD1. There are 15 residues in the CDR3. CDR1 is PRHDT, CDR2 FYEKMQ, per germline (reference sequence). V shed 7 bases and J 4 bases; nucleotides not matched to a gene: 10. Written as DNA, the CDR3 is TGTGCCAGCAAACCGGGACAGGGACCGATCACTGAAGCTTTCTTT. Translated: CASKPGQGPITEAFF. Full variable domain (outside the CDR3, taken from reference TRBV13 and TRBJ1-1): AAGVIQSPRHLIKEKRETATLKCYPIPRHDTVYWYQQGPGQDPQFLISFYEKMQSDKGSIPDRFSAQQFSDYHSELNMSSLELGDSALYFCASKPGQGPITEAFFGQGTRLTVV.

This clonotype was found a few times. This chain uses TRBV20-1 with TRBJ2-7; 11 bases line up with TRBD1. The V and J ends lost 0 bases and 2 bases, in that order; junction bases with no gene match: 3. Germline assignment: CDR1 DFQATT and CDR2 SNEGSKA (reference sequence). CDR3 size: 15 residues. The CDR3 here is CSAREGTGGTYEQYF. The CDR3, as DNA: TGCAGTGCTAGAGAGGGGACAGGGGGTACCTACGAGCAGTACTTC.

This clonotype appeared many times. The genes are TRBV24-1 and TRBJ2-3; 11 nucleotides match TRBD2. CDR3 size: 17 residues. V trimming: 0 bases; J trimming: 0 bases; junction bases outside the gene matches: 1. Germline V gives CDR1 KGHDR, CDR2 SFDVKD. CDR3 coding DNA: TGTGCCACCAGTGATTTGACTAGCGGGAGTAGCACAGATACGCAGTATTTT. Encoded protein: CATSDLTSGSSTDTQYF.

This clonotype was picked up many times. The J gene is TRBJ1-5, the V gene TRBV28; D might be TRBD1 (5 bases). Germline CDR1 MDHEN, CDR2 SYDVKM. The ends were cut back, 2 bases at V and 6 bases at J, with 11 bases in the middle. There are 14 residues in the CDR3. The CDR3 coding sequence is TGTGCCAGCAGTTTACGAGGGGAGGGTCAGCCCCAGCATTTT. Protein product: CASSLRGEGQPQHF.

There are many counts of this clonotype. In nucleotides, the CDR3 is TGTGCCAGCAGATATGGACAGCGTAATCAGCCCCAGCATTTT. This sequence encodes CASRYGQRNQPQHF. The chain uses TRBV12-3 or TRBV12-4 and TRBJ1-5, with a weak D call TRBD1 (6 bases). The CDR3 has 14 amino acids. The V and J ends lost 6 bases and 4 bases respectively, with 13 bases between them.

In this sample, this clonotype is medium-sized (0.01 to 0.1%). The J gene is TRBJ2-7, the V gene TRBV20-1; maybe TRBD2 (7 bases). Between the trimmed V and J ends, which lost 0 bases and 3 bases, there was a span of 12 bases. CDR1 is DFQATT and CDR2 is SNEGSKA in the germline V gene (reference sequence). This CDR3 region has 14 residues. CDR3 coding DNA: TGCAGTGCTAGAGACCCGGGGGGCTTCTACGAGCAGTACTTC. Translated: CSARDPGGFYEQYF.

Comment on this clonotype: A clone one base away is much larger, so this may be a read error. This chain joins TRBV30 and TRBJ1-1; D is unclear. Trimming took off 5 bases at V and 6 bases at J, with 16 bases between the two ends. The CDR3 is 13 amino acids. CDR1 is GTSNPN, CDR2 SVGIG, per germline (reference sequence). CDR3 sequence (DNA): TGTGCCTGGCAGGAACAACCGGTAGCTGAAGCTTTCTTT. Translation: CAWQEQPVAEAFF.

The table lists this clonotype with a few counts. The chain combines TRBV29-1 with TRBJ2-3, with TRBD2 matching over 7 bases. The CDR3 sequence is 13 residues long. Germline V gene sequence: CDR1 SQVTM, CDR2 ANQGSEA. V shed 8 bases, J shed 2 bases, and the junction held 7 bases outside the gene matches. The DNA for the CDR3 is TGCAGCCCGCACCTAGCGGACACAGATACGCAGTATTTT. Its translation is CSPHLADTDTQYF.

This clonotype was observed many times. The CDR3, as DNA: TGTGCCAGCAGTTACAATGCAGGGCAAGAGACCCAGTACTTC. Amino acids: CASSYNAGQETQYF. The genes are TRBV6-2 or TRBV6-3 and TRBJ2-5; possible D gene TRBD1, 5 bases. V lost 2 bases to trimming and J lost 2 bases, with 9 bases between them. Germline-derived CDR1 and CDR2 are MNHEY and SVGEGT. The CDR3 is 14 residues long.

There are a few counts of this clonotype. The chain recombines TRBV24-1 with TRBJ2-7, with TRBD1 as a possible D gene (6 bases). Germline V CDR1 and CDR2: KGHDR, SFDVKD. Trimming left V 5 bases short and J 3 bases short, with 10 bases between. There are 13 residues in the CDR3. The CDR3 DNA reads TGTGCCACCAGTGGGGGCAGGGGCTACGAGCAGTACTTC. Protein product: CATSGGRGYEQYF.

This clonotype has ten or more counts. V is TRBV7-8 and J is TRBJ1-4, with D unresolved. The germline V and J ends were trimmed by 1 base and 10 bases, with 7 bases remaining between them. From germline, CDR1 is SGHVS and CDR2 FQNEAQ. The CDR3 is 12 residues long. The CDR3 loop is CASSLVGGKLFF. The CDR3 DNA follows: TGTGCCAGCAGCTTAGTAGGTGGAAAACTGTTTTTT.

The table lists this clonotype with many counts. V is TRBV12-3 or TRBV12-4 and J is TRBJ2-7, with 11 nucleotides matching TRBD2. V was pared by 7 bases and J by 6 bases, with 8 bases of the junction left unmatched. There are 14 residues in the CDR3. As DNA, the CDR3 is TGTGCCAGCACAACTAGCGGGAGTGGGAGCGAGCAGTACTTC. This translates into CASTTSGSGSEQYF.

In this sample, this clonotype turned up many times. The chain is built from TRBV28 and TRBJ2-7; 13 nucleotides agree with TRBD2. Germline V gene data show CDR1 as MDHEN and CDR2 as SYDVKM. After removal of 2 bases from V and 6 bases from J, the junction contained 4 bases not matched to a gene. The CDR3 runs 15 residues. In DNA form, the CDR3 reads TGTGCCAGCAGTTTAACTGGACTAGCGGGAGTCGAGCAGTACTTC. It encodes CASSLTGLAGVEQYF.

The sample holds many counts of this clonotype. The V and J genes are TRBV10-3 and TRBJ2-1; maybe TRBD2 (6 bases). V dropped 5 bases and J dropped 4 bases, with 12 bases sitting between them. CDR1 is ENHRY, CDR2 SYGVKD, per germline. This CDR3 region has 14 residues. The CDR3 here is CAISTRDFYNEQFF. The CDR3 DNA is TGTGCCATCAGTACGCGGGACTTTTACAATGAGCAGTTCTTC.

This chain links TRBV29-1 with TRBJ2-1; the match to TRBD1 covers 7 bases. The ends lost 4 bases at V and 7 bases at J; junction bases unmatched: 7. The CDR3 spans 13 residues. The germline gives CDR1 SQVTM, CDR2 ANQGSEA. This CDR3 is CSVGPADRNEQFF. The CDR3 coding sequence is TGCAGCGTTGGTCCAGCGGACAGGAATGAGCAGTTCTTC.